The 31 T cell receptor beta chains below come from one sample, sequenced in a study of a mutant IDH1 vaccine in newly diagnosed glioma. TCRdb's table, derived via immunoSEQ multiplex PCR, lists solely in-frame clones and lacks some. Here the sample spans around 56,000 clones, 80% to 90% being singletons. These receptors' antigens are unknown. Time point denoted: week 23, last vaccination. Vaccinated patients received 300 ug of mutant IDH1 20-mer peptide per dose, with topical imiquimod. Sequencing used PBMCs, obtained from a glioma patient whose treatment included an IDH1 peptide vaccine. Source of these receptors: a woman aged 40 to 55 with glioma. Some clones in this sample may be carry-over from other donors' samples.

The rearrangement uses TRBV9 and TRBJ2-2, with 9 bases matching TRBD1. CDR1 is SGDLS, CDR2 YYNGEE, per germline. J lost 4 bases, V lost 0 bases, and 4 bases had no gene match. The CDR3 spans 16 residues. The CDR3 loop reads CASSVAGTGSTGELFF. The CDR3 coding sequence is TGTGCCAGCAGCGTAGCGGGGACAGGGAGCACCGGGGAGCTGTTTTTT.

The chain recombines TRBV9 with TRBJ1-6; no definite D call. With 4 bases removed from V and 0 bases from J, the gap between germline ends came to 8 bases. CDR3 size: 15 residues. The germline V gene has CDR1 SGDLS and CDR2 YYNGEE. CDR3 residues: CASSSLGSYNSPLHF. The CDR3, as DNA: TGTGCCAGCAGCTCTCTAGGCTCCTATAATTCACCCCTCCACTTT.

The DNA for the CDR3 is TGTGCCTGGAGTGTACAGGAAGGGAACGAGCAGTACTTC. Amino acids: CAWSVQEGNEQYF. The J gene is TRBJ2-7, the V gene TRBV30; D perhaps matches TRBD1 (5 bases). The length of the CDR3 is 13 residues. The V end was cut by 0 bases, the J end by 5 bases, with 11 bases between. Germline CDR1 reads GTSNPN; CDR2 reads SVGIG (reference sequence). The complete variable domain, with remaining parts taken from reference TRBV30 and TRBJ2-7, reads SQTIHQWPATLVQPVGSPLSLECTVEGTSNPNLYWYRQAAGRGLQLLFYSVGIGQISSEVPQNLSASRPQDRQFILSSKKLLLSDSGFYLCAWSVQEGNEQYFGPGTRLTVT.

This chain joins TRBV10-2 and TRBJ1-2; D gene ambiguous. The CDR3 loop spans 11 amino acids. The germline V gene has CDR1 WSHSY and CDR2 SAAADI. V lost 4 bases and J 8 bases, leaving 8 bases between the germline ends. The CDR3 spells CASSGGEGYTF. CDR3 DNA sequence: TGCGCCAGCAGTGGGGGTGAGGGCTACACCTTC.

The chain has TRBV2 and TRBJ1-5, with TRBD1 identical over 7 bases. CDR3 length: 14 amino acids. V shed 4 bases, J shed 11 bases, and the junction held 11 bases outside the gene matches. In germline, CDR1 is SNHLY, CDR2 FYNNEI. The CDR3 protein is CASSAGQTWDAQHF. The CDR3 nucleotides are TGTGCCAGCAGTGCGGGACAGACATGGGATGCCCAGCATTTT.

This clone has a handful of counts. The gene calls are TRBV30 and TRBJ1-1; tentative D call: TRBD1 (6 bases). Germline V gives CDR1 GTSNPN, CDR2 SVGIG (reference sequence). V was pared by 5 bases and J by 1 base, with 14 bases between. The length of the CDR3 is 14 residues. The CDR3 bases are TGTGCCTGGGGGCAGGGGCTGGGGAACACTGAAGCTTTCTTT. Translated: CAWGQGLGNTEAFF.

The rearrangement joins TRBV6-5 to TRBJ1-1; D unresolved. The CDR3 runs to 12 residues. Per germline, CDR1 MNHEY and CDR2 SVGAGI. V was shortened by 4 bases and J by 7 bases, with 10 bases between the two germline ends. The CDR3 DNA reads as TGTGCCAGCAGTTCCCAGTCACTTGAAGCTTTCTTT. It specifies CASSSQSLEAFF.

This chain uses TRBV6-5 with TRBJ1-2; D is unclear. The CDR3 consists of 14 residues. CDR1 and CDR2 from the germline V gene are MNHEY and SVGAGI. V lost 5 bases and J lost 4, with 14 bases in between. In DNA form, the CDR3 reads TGTGCCAGCAGTCTAAGGTCTGGGCGCTATGGCTACACCTTC. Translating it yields CASSLRSGRYGYTF.

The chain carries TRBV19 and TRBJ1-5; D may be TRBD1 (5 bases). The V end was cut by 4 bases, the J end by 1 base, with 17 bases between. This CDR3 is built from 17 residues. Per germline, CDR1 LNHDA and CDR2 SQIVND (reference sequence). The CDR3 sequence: CASSRQMGRESNQPQHF. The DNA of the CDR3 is TGTGCCAGTAGTAGACAGATGGGGCGGGAGAGCAATCAGCCCCAGCATTTT.

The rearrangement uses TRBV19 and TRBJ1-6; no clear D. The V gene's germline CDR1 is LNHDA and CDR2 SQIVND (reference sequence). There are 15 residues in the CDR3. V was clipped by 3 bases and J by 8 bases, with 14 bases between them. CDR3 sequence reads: CASSMVSPIDSPLHF. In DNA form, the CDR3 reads TGTGCCAGTAGTATGGTGTCACCCATCGATTCACCCCTCCACTTT.

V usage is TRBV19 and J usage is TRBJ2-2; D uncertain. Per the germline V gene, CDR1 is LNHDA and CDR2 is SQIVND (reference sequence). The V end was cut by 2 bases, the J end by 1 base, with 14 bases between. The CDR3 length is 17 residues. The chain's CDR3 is CASSIQAWTKNTGELFF. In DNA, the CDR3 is TGTGCCAGTAGTATACAGGCCTGGACCAAGAACACCGGGGAGCTGTTTTTT.

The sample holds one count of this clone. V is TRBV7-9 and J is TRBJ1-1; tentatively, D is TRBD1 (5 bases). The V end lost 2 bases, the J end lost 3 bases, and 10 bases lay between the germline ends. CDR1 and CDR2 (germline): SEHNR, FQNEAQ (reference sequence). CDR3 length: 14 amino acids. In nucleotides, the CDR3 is TGTGCCAGCAGCTTAAGGGACGGGGACACTGAAGCTTTCTTT. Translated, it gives CASSLRDGDTEAFF.

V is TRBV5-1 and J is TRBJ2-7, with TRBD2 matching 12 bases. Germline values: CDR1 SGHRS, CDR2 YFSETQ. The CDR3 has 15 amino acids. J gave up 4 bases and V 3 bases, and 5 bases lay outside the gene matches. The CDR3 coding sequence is TGCGCCAGCAGCTGGAGGACTAGCGGGGTATACGAGCAGTACTTC. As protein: CASSWRTSGVYEQYF.

CDR3 DNA sequence: TGTGCCAGCAGCGTTCGGGGGGAGTCCTACGAGCAGTACTTC. The encoded protein is CASSVRGESYEQYF. The genes are TRBV9 and TRBJ2-7, with TRBD2 identical over 7 bases. V was pared by 2 bases and J by 1 base, with 3 bases of the junction left unmatched. The CDR3 length is 14 residues. The germline gives CDR1 SGDLS, CDR2 YYNGEE.

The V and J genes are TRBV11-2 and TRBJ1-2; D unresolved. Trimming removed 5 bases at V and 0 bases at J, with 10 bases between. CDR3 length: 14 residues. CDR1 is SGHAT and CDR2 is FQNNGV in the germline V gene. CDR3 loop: CASSPGLANYGYTF. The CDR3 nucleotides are TGTGCCAGCAGCCCGGGATTAGCTAACTATGGCTACACCTTC.

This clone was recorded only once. This CDR3 is CASSPRGNFEAFF. As DNA, the CDR3 is TGTGCCAGCAGCCCCCGGGGCAATTTTGAAGCTTTCTTT. V and J are TRBV9 and TRBJ1-1; maybe TRBD1 (5 bases). The CDR3 extends over 13 amino acids. Germline CDR1 is SGDLS and CDR2 is YYNGEE. V was trimmed by 4 bases and J by 7 bases, leaving 14 bases between them.

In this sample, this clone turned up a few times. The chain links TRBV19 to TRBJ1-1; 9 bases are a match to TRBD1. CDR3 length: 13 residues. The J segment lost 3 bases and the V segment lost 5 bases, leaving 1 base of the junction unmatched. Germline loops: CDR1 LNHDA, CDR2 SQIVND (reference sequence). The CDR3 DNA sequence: TGTGCCAGTAGTCGACAGGGGGACACTGAAGCTTTCTTT. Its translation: CASSRQGDTEAFF.

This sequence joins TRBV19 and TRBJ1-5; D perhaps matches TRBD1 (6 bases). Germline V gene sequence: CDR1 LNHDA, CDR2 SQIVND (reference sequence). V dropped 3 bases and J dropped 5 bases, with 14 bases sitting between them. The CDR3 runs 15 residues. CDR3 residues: CASSILGGRDQPQHF. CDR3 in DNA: TGTGCCAGTAGTATTTTAGGGGGTCGGGATCAGCCCCAGCATTTT.

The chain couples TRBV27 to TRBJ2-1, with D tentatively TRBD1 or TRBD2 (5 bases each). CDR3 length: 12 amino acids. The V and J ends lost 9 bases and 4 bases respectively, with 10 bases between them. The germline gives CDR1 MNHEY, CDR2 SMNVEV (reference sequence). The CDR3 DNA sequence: TGTGCCAGTGGGACGGAATACAATGAGCAGTTCTTC. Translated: CASGTEYNEQFF.

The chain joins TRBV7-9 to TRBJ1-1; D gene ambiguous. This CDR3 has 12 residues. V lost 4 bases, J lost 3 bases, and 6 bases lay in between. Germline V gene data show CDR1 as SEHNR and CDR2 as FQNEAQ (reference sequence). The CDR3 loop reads CASSWRDTEAFF. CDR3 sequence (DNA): TGTGCCAGCAGCTGGCGGGACACTGAAGCTTTCTTT. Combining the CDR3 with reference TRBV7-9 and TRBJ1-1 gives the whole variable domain DTGVSQNPRHKITKRGQNVTFRCDPISEHNRLYWYRQTLGQGPEFLTYFQNEAQLEKSRLLSDRFSAERPKGSFSTLEIQRTEQGDSAMYLCASSWRDTEAFFGQGTRLTVV.

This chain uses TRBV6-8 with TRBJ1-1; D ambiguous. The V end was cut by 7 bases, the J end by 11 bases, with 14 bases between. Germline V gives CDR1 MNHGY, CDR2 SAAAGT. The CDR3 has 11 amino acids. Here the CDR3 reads CASTTGRLAFF. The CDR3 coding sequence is TGTGCCAGCACCACGGGCCGGCTGGCTTTCTTT.

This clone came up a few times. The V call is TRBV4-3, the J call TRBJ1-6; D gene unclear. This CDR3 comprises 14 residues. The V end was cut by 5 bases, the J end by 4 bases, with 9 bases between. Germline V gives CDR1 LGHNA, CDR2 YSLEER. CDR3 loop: CASSSDYYNSPLHF. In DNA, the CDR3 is TGCGCCAGCAGCTCGGACTATTATAATTCACCCCTCCACTTT.

In DNA, the CDR3 is TGTGCCAGCAGCGCCGTGGGGGGACAGCCAAGGCGGACTGAAGCTTTCTTT. This codes for CASSAVGGQPRRTEAFF. The chain uses TRBV9 and TRBJ1-1; 7 bases fit TRBD1. The CDR3 extends over 17 amino acids. The V gene end was trimmed by 3 bases and the J gene end by 5 bases; junction bases not matched to a gene: 16. CDR1 and CDR2 (germline): SGDLS, YYNGEE.

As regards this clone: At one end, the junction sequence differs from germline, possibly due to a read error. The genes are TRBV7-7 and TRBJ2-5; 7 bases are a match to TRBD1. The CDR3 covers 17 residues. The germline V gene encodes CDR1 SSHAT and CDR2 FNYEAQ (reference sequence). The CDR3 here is CASSFAIGDRRQETQYF. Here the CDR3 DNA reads TGTGCTAGCAGCTTTGCTATCGGGGACAGACGTCAAGAGACCCAGTACTTC. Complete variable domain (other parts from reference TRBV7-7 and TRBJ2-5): GAGVSQSPRYKVTKRGQDVTLRCDPISSHATLYWYQQALGQGPEFLTYFNYEAQPDKSGLPSDRFSAERPEGSISTLTIQRTEQRDSAMYRCASSFAIGDRRQETQYFGPGTRLLVL.

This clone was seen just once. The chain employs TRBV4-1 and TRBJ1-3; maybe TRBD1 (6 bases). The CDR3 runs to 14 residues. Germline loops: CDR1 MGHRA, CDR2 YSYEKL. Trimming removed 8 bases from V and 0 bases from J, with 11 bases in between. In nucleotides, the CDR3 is TGCGCCAGCTCCCCAGGGGACTCTGGAAACACCATATATTTT. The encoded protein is CASSPGDSGNTIYF.

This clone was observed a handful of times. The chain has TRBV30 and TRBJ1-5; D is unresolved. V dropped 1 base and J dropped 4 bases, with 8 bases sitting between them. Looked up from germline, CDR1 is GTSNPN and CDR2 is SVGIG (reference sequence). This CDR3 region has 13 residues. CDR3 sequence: CAWSAADNQPQHF. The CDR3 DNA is TGTGCCTGGAGTGCGGCCGATAATCAGCCCCAGCATTTT.

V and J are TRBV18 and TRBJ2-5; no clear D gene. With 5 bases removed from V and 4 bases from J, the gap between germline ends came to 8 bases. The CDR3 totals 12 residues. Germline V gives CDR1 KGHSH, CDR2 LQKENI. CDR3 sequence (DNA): TGTGCCAGCTCAGGTCAGTCAGAGACCCAGTACTTC. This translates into CASSGQSETQYF.

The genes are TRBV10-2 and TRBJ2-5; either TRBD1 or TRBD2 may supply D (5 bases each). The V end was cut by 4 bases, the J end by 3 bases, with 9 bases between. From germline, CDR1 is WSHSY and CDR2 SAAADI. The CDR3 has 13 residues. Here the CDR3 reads CASSVGREETQYF. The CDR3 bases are TGCGCCAGCAGTGTGGGACGAGAAGAGACCCAGTACTTC.

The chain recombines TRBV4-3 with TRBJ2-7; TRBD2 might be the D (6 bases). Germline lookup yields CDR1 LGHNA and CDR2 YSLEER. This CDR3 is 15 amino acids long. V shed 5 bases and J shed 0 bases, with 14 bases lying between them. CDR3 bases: TGCGCCAGCAGCTACTCCTTCGGGAGCTCCTACGAGCAGTACTTC. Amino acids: CASSYSFGSSYEQYF.

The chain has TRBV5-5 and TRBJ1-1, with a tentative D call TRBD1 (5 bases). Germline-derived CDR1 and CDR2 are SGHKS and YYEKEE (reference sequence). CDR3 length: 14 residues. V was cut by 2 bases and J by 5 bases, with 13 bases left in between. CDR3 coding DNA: TGTGCCAGCAGCTTTGAGGGGAAGCTGACTGAAGCTTTCTTT. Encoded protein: CASSFEGKLTEAFF.

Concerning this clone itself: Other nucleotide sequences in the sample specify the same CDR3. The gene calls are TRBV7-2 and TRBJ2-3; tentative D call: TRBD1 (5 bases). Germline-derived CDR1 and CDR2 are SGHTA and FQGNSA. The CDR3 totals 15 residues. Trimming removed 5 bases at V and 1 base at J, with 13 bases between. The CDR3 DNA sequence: TGTGCCAGCAGCCCCGACAGCTTGGGCACAGATACGCAGTATTTT. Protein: CASSPDSLGTDTQYF.